This passage covers 2 T cell receptor beta chains from one sample sequenced in a study of human T cells and chemical hapten exposure. TCRdb re-analysed the RACE reads in MiXCR, keeping a single row per CDR3 protein. The sample has about 120,000 distinct CDR3 sequences, about 13% seen once. Time point indicated: pre-sensitization, week 0. Treatment here: therapeutic diphenylcyclopropenone sensitization with weekly scalp DPC. Sequenced here: whole blood, sampled in connection with sensitization to the hapten diphenylcyclopropenone (DPC). These receptors were obtained from a woman aged 18 to 35 with alopecia areata. Some clones in this sample may be carry-over from other donors' samples.

This clonotype came up a few times. For the CDR3, the DNA is TGTGCCACCCAGGGGACCTTTAACAATGAGCAGTTCTTC. Translating it yields CATQGTFNNEQFF. This chain connects TRBV27 to TRBJ2-1; possible D gene TRBD1, 6 bases. The CDR3 runs to 13 residues. The ends were cut back, 10 bases at V and 5 bases at J, with 15 bases in the middle. The germline V gene encodes CDR1 MNHEY and CDR2 SMNVEV (reference sequence).

The J gene is TRBJ1-2, the V gene TRBV25-1, with 10 positions matching TRBD1. The V gene's germline CDR1 is MGHDK and CDR2 SYGVNS. The CDR3 length is 13 residues. Germline trimming cut 2 bases from V and 8 bases from J; bases unmatched to any gene: 2. CDR3 loop: CASSEGDRGGYTF. Written as DNA, the CDR3 is TGTGCCAGCAGTGAAGGGGACAGGGGCGGCTACACCTTC.